This record concerns one T cell receptor beta chain sequence. Ten or more counts support this clonotype. The clone's antigen remains unknown. Per-nucleotide qualities are absent, and no much larger clonotype sits a single base away. Only healthy Caucasian donors were included. The study also sequenced three unrelated non-twin adults: a male aged 18 to 29, a male aged 50 to 60 and a female aged 50 to 60. Miltenyi CD45RO+ enrichment and human naive T-cell isolation kits were used to isolate memory (CD45RO+) and naive T cells from PBMC. The CDR3 numbers 15 residues from cysteine through phenylalanine. Only CDR3 DNA is held: 45 bases, read in frame from base 1. V is shortened by 5 bases, J by 6 bases, and the region joining them spans 17 bases. The sample is drawn from a study of identical twins (dated by TCRdb to about 2016). Regarding the research as a whole: TCR alpha and beta repertoires from monozygotic twins, unrelated adults of various ages and cord blood were deep-sequenced to test whether fetal clonotypes persist. Replicate twin experiments were performed at different times using different library preparation protocols to rule out contamination. Beyond this particular receptor, the publication reports: Because the same donors could not be followed over many years, the conclusions relied on cross-sectional statistical analysis. Zero-insertion analyses could be partly confounded by invariant T cells such as MAIT and iNKT, although diverse VJ usage argued against such confounding for most clonotypes. Excess twin sharing in beta out-of-frame sequences was weaker because fewer shared sequences lowered the signal-to-noise ratio. Abundant cord blood beta clonotypes had fewer insertions, young adult naive repertoires showed a similar but weaker trend, and memory repertoires showed no such trend. Compared with coincidental sharing between unrelated individuals, out-of-frame TCR alpha sequences shared between twins had an excess of sequences with low generation probability. Recombination models systematically underestimated out-of-frame TCR alpha sharing in monozygotic twins but agreed with sharing between unrelated individuals.

The library was prepared using 5' RACE. The sequencer listed for this sample is Illumina HiSeq 2000. Template switching added a universal primer binding site, and the final cDNA carried a unique molecular identifier that allowed TCR cDNA molecules to be counted accurately. Specific primers in the conserved constant-segment region were used to synthesize first-strand cDNA for the TCR alpha and beta chains. To control for contamination, each cDNA library was double barcoded with a SMART-Mk sample barcode plus Illumina barcodes. TruSeq adapter sequences and Illumina sample barcodes were added in two successive PCR steps. The TCR alpha and beta cDNA libraries were sequenced on the Illumina HiSeq platform using custom primers. The study's processing was this. MiGEC was used to process raw reads and extract unique molecular identifiers, and MiXCR was used to find CDR3 positions. Recombination models were inferred per individual with the repgenHMM and IGoR tools using an EM algorithm. Shared clonotype analysis was performed with the tcR package in R, normalizing sharing by the product of cloneset sizes. To study raw recombination free of thymic and clonal selection effects, out-of-frame nonproductive sequences were analyzed. TCRdb ran its own pipeline on the public reads, namely fastp trimming at Q25 and MiXCR clone calling, and kept in-frame beta chains. Entries are consolidated by CDR3 protein sequence, retaining the most common genes and DNA. For this entry, the V and J calls and clone size follow TCRdb and not the study's own pipeline. In this sample the table shows 300,000 to 400,000 distinct CDR3 sequences, approximately 10% of which occur a single time. Together, the top ten hold roughly 8.7% of the sample.

The receptor comes from a woman in her fifties or sixties in good health. The sequencing input was naive T cells sorted from blood. The cell subset or site label, as the study defines it: cells isolated with a human naive T-cell isolation kit. The chain employs TRBV12-3 or TRBV12-4 and TRBJ2-1; the D gene is possibly TRBD1, with 6 bases matching. CDR3 protein: CASSLWDQGSNEQFF. The nucleotides read TGTGCCAGCAGTCTTTGGGACCAGGGGAGCAATGAGCAGTTCTTC.